Following are 14 T cell receptor beta chains from one sample sequenced in a study of control samples from healthy donors and cancer patients. This table comes from immunoSEQ multiplex PCR, and its TCRdb copy is limited to in-frame clones, with some not included. The table lists about 100,000 clones, about 90% of them singletons, with roughly 2.5% in the top ten. The specimen was blood. The receptors shown here come from a woman aged 18-29 years in good health.

The chain is built from TRBV30 and TRBJ1-6; TRBD1 might be the D (6 bases). Germline V CDR1 and CDR2: GTSNPN, SVGIG (reference sequence). The V end was cut by 5 bases, the J end by 10 bases, with 12 bases between. This CDR3 comprises 12 residues. CDR3 loop: CAWGAGVSPLHF. The CDR3 DNA follows: TGTGCCTGGGGAGCAGGGGTGTCACCCCTCCACTTT.

V and J are TRBV29-1 and TRBJ2-1, with TRBD2 matching over 13 bases. The junction had 5 bases not matched to a gene; V was cut back by 8 bases and J by 7 bases. Germline V gene sequence: CDR1 SQVTM, CDR2 ANQGSEA. CDR3 length: 13 amino acids. The CDR3 sequence: CSLGLAGYNEQFF. CDR3 nucleotides: TGCAGCCTGGGACTAGCGGGGTATAATGAGCAGTTCTTC.

The genes are TRBV10-3 and TRBJ1-6; 10 bases fit TRBD1. CDR3 length: 13 amino acids. CDR1 is ENHRY, CDR2 SYGVKD, per germline. V lost 10 bases and J lost 9; bases outside the gene matches: 6. CDR3 sequence (DNA): TGTGCCACTGCAGGACAGGGGGTTTCACCCCTCCACTTT. Amino acid sequence: CATAGQGVSPLHF.

As to this clone: One junction end does not reproduce the germline sequence, and a read error may be involved. The chain has TRBV10-3 and TRBJ2-5, with TRBD2 matching 7 bases. The CDR3 is 13 residues long. Germline assignment: CDR1 ENHRY and CDR2 SYGVKD. As DNA, the CDR3 is TGTGCCATCAGCGTGGGGGGGGAAGACACCCAGTACTTC. This codes for CAISVGGEDTQYF.

This clone was counted once. The J gene is TRBJ1-6, the V gene TRBV7-9; a weak D match, TRBD1 (6 bases). The germline V gene encodes CDR1 SEHNR and CDR2 FQNEAQ (reference sequence). Deletions cut 8 bases from V and 7 bases from J, with 15 bases between. This CDR3 has 14 residues. The CDR3 coding sequence is TGTGCCAGCCATGCCACCACAGGGAATTCACCCCTCCACTTT. Translated, it gives CASHATTGNSPLHF.

This clone came up a few times. The CDR3 region is CASSRKATDTQYF. In DNA, the CDR3 is TGTGCCAGTAGTCGGAAAGCAACAGATACGCAGTATTTT. The chain links TRBV19 to TRBJ2-3; the D is unclear. CDR3 length equals 13 residues. The germline CDR1 and CDR2 sequences are LNHDA and SQIVND (reference sequence). V shed 5 bases and J shed 3 bases, with 9 bases lying between them.

The chain joins TRBV4-2 to TRBJ1-1; D remains ambiguous. The CDR3 has 15 amino acids. V lost 4 bases and J lost 0, with 12 bases in between. From germline, CDR1 is LGHNA and CDR2 YNFKEQ. In DNA form, the CDR3 reads TGTGCCAGCAGCCCTCACGCTTTCCTGAACACTGAAGCTTTCTTT. The encoded protein is CASSPHAFLNTEAFF.

The chain carries TRBV25-1 and TRBJ2-1, with 7 nucleotides matching TRBD2. The CDR3 extends over 13 amino acids. Germline CDR1 reads MGHDK; CDR2 reads SYGVNS. V trimming: 3 bases; J trimming: 7 bases; junction bases outside the gene matches: 3. DNA of the CDR3: TGTGCCAGCAGTGAGGTAGCGGGTAATGAGCAGTTCTTC. Its protein product is CASSEVAGNEQFF.

The rearrangement links TRBV18 to TRBJ2-2; D is unresolved. This CDR3 is built from 14 residues. V was pared by 6 bases and J by 5 bases, with 13 bases between. Germline V gives CDR1 KGHSH, CDR2 LQKENI. The CDR3 bases are TGTGCCAGCTCTGAGAAGGTTGGGACCGGGGAGCTGTTTTTT. It is translated as CASSEKVGTGELFF.

The chain employs TRBV11-1 and TRBJ2-4; possible D gene TRBD1, 6 bases. V was pared by 5 bases and J by 9 bases, with 14 bases between. The CDR3 covers 13 residues. In germline, CDR1 is SGHAT, CDR2 FQDESV (reference sequence). CDR3 nucleotide sequence: TGTGCCAGCAGCCGGGACATTTCGGGCATTCAGTACTTC. Amino acid sequence: CASSRDISGIQYF.

V usage is TRBV27 and J usage is TRBJ2-5; D remains unclear. This CDR3 comprises 13 residues. Trimming pared 3 bases from V and 4 bases from J, leaving 9 bases between. Per the germline V gene, CDR1 is MNHEY and CDR2 is SMNVEV (reference sequence). CDR3 protein: CASSFRVLETQYF. The CDR3, as DNA: TGTGCCAGCAGTTTTCGAGTTTTAGAGACCCAGTACTTC.

The chain links TRBV5-4 to TRBJ2-2; D unresolved. CDR1 SGHNT and CDR2 YYREEE come from the germline V gene (reference sequence). V was pared by 4 bases and J by 1 base, with 11 bases between. The CDR3 sequence is 15 residues long. The CDR3 nucleotides are TGTGCCAGCAGCCTCCCGGGCAGGAACACCGGGGAGCTGTTTTTT. Protein product: CASSLPGRNTGELFF.

The chain joins TRBV29-1 to TRBJ1-2; 12 positions match TRBD1. There are 18 residues in the CDR3. Losses at the gene ends were 4 bases for V and 7 bases for J; bases not matched to a gene: 19. In germline, CDR1 is SQVTM, CDR2 ANQGSEA. CDR3 amino acids: CSVAGSRDRGQGAGGYTF. CDR3 nucleotides: TGCAGCGTTGCGGGGAGCCGGGACAGGGGGCAGGGAGCTGGTGGCTACACCTTC.

This clone came up once. The V and J genes are TRBV11-3 and TRBJ2-3, with D possibly being TRBD1 or TRBD2 (5 bases each). The CDR3 consists of 17 residues. Deletions cut 0 bases from V and 4 bases from J, with 17 bases between. Germline V gene sequence: CDR1 SGHNT, CDR2 YENEEA. The DNA for the CDR3 is TGTGCCAGCAGCTTAGAATTGGGACCAGGGATCGCAGATACGCAGTATTTT. Its protein is CASSLELGPGIADTQYF.